What follows is one TCR beta chain and its context. This record comes from a study of blood T cell repertoires in COVID-19. Study at large: Whether acute or convalescent, the COVID-19 samples came from the United States, Italy and Spain.

Assay used: immunoSEQ multiplex PCR; TCRdb lists only in-frame clones, some missing. There are about 310,000 clones in the sample; roughly 87% occur only once, and around 2.1% lies in the top ten. The sequencing sample was made of peripheral blood. The TCR sequence derives from a man aged 18 to 29 with active or convalescent COVID-19.

As DNA, the CDR3 is TGTGCCAGCAGCTTAGTTGCGCAGGGTGCTAAGAACACTGAAGCTTTCTTT. Translation: CASSLVAQGAKNTEAFF. The chain combines TRBV7-2 with TRBJ1-1; possibly TRBD1 for D (5 bases). This CDR3 region has 17 residues. V was shortened by 1 base and J by 1 base, with 16 bases between the two germline ends. The V gene's germline CDR1 is SGHTA and CDR2 FQGNSA.